This T cell receptor (beta chain) was retrieved from a study of T cells in Graves' hyperthyroidism and ophthalmopathy. Study-level results: Ophthalmopathy was identified by the model a median about 6.8 months ahead of onset. From stable hyperthyroidism, ophthalmopathy was set apart by a 13 V-J model.

TCR beta CDR3 regions were amplified from RNA. An initial round of RT-PCR targeting the TCR CDR3 relied on the HTBI primer set. TCRdb re-analysed the multiplex PCR reads in MiXCR, keeping a single row per CDR3 protein. The sample holds roughly 420,000 distinct CDR3 sequences, around a sixth seen once. Only a few counts were recorded for this clonotype. What it binds is unknown. Germline CDR1 reads SEHNR; CDR2 reads FQNEAQ (reference sequence). The CDR3 is 15 residues long. V lost 1 base to trimming and J lost 5 bases; unmatched junction nucleotides: 6. Sequencing was carried out using blood. The chain is built from TRBV7-9 and TRBJ2-5, with 8 positions matching TRBD2. The source is a woman aged 18-29 years with Graves' hyperthyroidism. In nucleotides, the CDR3 is TGTGCCAGCAGCTTAGTCGGGACTAGTGGTGAGACCCAGTACTTC. This translates into CASSLVGTSGETQYF.